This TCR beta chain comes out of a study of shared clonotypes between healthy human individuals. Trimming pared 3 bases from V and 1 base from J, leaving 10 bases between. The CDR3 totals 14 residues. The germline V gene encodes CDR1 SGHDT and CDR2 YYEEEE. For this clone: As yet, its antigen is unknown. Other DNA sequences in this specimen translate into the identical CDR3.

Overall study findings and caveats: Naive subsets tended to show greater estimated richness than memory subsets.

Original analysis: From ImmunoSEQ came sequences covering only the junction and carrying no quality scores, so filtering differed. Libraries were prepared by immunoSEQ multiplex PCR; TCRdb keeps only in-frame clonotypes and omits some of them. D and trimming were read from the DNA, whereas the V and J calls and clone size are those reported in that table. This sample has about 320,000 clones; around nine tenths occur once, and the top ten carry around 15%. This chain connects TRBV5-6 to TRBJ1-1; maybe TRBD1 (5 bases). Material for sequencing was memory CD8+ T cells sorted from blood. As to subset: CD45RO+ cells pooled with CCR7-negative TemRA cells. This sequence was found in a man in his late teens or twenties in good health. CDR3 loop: CASSYGTGNTEAFF. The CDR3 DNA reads TGTGCCAGCAGCTACGGGACGGGGAACACTGAAGCTTTCTTT. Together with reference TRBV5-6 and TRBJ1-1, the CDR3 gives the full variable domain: DAGVTQSPTHLIKTRGQQVTLRCSPKSGHDTVSWYQQALGQGPQFIFQYYEEEERQRGNFPDRFSGHQFPNYSSELNVNALLLGDSALYLCASSYGTGNTEAFFGQGTRLTVV.